Given below is one T cell receptor beta chain in context. This entry comes from a study of blood T cell repertoires in COVID-19. Study-level background: T cells, B-cell-depleted T cells, or PBMCs supplied cDNA or gDNA.

Two negative PCRs, clearance, or symptom resolution were required of recovered Cohort 3 donors. J gave up 8 bases and V 8 bases, and 7 bases lay outside the gene matches. There are 13 residues in the CDR3. Germline V gene sequence: CDR1 SNHLY, CDR2 FYNNEI. In the authors' methods: Reference gene primers were amplified, and this amplification served to estimate nucleated cell counts. Some clones are missing from TCRdb's copy, which holds only in-frame ones; the method was immunoSEQ multiplex PCR. V and J calls and clone size are as listed in that table; D and trimming were resolved from the DNA. This sample has roughly 180,000 clones, with 83% found just once.

The rearrangement joins TRBV2 to TRBJ1-4, with 8 bases lining up with TRBD1. The TCR originated in a woman between 50 and 59 years old who had recovered from COVID-19. The source material was PBMCs or T cells enriched from blood (not recorded which). CDR3 region: CASAGTGGEKLFF. For the CDR3, the DNA is TGTGCCAGCGCCGGGACAGGAGGGGAAAAACTGTTTTTT.